This T cell receptor (beta chain) is from a study of T cell clones after liver transplantation. Study details: As an antigen-independent comparator, third-party-reactive TCRbeta sequences came from pre-transplant mixed lymphocyte reactions. Blood was drawn pre-transplant, before withdrawal, and after full or failed withdrawal.

Findings and caveats of the study: Graft donor-reactive T cells possibly entered the graft instead of undergoing deletion. Low donor cell numbers restricted donor-reactive repertoire measurement in a couple of subjects.

Trimming took 4 bases from V and 4 from J, leaving 7 bases between them. Germline V gene data show CDR1 as SNHLY and CDR2 as FYNNEI. CDR3 length equals 12 residues. Libraries were prepared by immunoSEQ multiplex PCR; TCRdb keeps only in-frame clonotypes and omits some of them. This sample has around 80,000 clones, with 65% to 85% found just once. Concerning this clone itself: The antigen is not known.

This chain links TRBV2 with TRBJ1-1; perhaps TRBD1 as D (5 bases). The sequence was obtained from a human patient who received a liver transplant. Some T cells may be supplied by the graft donor. This specimen was CD4+ T cells from blood, taken roughly 3.5 years after liver transplant. This CDR3 reads CASSVGTTEAFF. The CDR3 coding sequence is TGTGCCAGCAGTGTGGGGACCACTGAAGCTTTCTTT.